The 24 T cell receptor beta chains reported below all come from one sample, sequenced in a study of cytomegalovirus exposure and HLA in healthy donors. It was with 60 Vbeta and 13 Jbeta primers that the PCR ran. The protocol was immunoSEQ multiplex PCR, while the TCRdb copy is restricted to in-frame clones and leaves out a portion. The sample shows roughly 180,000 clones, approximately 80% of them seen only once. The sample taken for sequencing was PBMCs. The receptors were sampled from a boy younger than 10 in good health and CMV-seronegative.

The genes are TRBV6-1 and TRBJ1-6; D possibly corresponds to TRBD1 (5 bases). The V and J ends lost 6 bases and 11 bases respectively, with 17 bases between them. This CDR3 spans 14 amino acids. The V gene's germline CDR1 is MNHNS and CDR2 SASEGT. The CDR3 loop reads CASSKRSDSPPLHF. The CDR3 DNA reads TGTGCCAGCAGCAAACGATCCGACAGTCCACCCCTCCACTTT.

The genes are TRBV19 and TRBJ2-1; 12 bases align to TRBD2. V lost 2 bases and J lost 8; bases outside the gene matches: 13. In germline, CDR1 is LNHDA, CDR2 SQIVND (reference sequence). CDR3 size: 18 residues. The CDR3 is CASSIRGLAGGPGDEQFF. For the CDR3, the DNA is TGTGCCAGTAGTATAAGGGGTCTAGCGGGAGGGCCCGGCGATGAGCAGTTCTTC.

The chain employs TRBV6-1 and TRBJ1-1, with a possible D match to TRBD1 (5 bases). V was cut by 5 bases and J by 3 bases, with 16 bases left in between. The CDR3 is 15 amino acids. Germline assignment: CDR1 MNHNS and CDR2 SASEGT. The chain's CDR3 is CASSSVFTGDTEAFF. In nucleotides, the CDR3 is TGTGCCAGCAGTTCCGTCTTTACAGGCGACACTGAAGCTTTCTTT.

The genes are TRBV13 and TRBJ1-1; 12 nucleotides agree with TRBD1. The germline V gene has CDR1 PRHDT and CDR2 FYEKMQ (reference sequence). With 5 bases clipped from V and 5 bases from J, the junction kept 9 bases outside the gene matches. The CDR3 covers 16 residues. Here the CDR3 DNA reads TGTGCCAGCAGCAGGGGCCGGGACAGGGGGCCTACTGAAGCTTTCTTT. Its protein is CASSRGRDRGPTEAFF.

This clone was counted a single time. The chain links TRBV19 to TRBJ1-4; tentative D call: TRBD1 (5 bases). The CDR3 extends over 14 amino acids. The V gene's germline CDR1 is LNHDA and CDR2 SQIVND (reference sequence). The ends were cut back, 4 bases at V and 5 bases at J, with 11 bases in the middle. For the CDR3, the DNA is TGTGCCAGTAGTAACGGCAGGGCCAATGAAAAACTGTTTTTT. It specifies CASSNGRANEKLFF.

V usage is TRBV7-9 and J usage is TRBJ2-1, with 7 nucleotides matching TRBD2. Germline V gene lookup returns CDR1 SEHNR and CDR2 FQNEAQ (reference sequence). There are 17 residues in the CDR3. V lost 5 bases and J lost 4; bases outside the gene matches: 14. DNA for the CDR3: TGTGCCAGCAGCCCCCGGTCCCCGACTAGCAGGTACAATGAGCAGTTCTTC. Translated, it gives CASSPRSPTSRYNEQFF. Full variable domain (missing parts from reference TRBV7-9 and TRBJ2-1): DTGVSQNPRHKITKRGQNVTFRCDPISEHNRLYWYRQTLGQGPEFLTYFQNEAQLEKSRLLSDRFSAERPKGSFSTLEIQRTEQGDSAMYLCASSPRSPTSRYNEQFFGPGTRLTVL.

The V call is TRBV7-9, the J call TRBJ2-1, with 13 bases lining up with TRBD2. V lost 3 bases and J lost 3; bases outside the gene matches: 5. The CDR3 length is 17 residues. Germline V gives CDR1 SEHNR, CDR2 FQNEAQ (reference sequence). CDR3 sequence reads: CASSLLGTSGVYNEQFF. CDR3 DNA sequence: TGTGCCAGCAGCTTGTTAGGGACTAGCGGGGTCTACAATGAGCAGTTCTTC.

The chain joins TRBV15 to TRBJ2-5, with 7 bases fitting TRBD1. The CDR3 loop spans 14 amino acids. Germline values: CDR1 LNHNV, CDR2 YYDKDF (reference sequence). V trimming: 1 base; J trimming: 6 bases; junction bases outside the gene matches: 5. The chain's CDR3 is CATSRGGRGKTQYF. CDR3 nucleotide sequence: TGTGCCACCAGCAGAGGGGGCAGGGGGAAGACCCAGTACTTC. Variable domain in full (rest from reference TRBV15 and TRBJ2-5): DAMVIQNPRYQVTQFGKPVTLSCSQTLNHNVMYWYQQKSSQAPKLLFHYYDKDFNNEADTPDNFQSRRPNTSFCFLDIRSPGLGDTAMYLCATSRGGRGKTQYFGPGTRLLVL.

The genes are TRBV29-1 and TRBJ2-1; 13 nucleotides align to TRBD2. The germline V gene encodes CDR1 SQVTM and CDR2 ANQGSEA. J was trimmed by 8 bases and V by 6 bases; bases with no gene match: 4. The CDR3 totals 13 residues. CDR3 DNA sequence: TGCAGCGTGTCCGGGACTAGCGGGGATGAGCAGTTCTTC. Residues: CSVSGTSGDEQFF.

The CDR3 protein is CASSRWGEADTQYF. In nucleotides, the CDR3 is TGTGCCAGCAGCCGTTGGGGGGAGGCAGATACGCAGTATTTT. The rearrangement links TRBV7-9 to TRBJ2-3; D may be TRBD2 (6 bases). The germline V and J ends were trimmed by 5 bases and 4 bases, with 13 bases remaining between them. The CDR3 is 14 amino acids. The germline gives CDR1 SEHNR, CDR2 FQNEAQ (reference sequence). The complete variable domain, with remaining parts taken from reference TRBV7-9 and TRBJ2-3, reads DTGVSQNPRHKITKRGQNVTFRCDPISEHNRLYWYRQTLGQGPEFLTYFQNEAQLEKSRLLSDRFSAERPKGSFSTLEIQRTEQGDSAMYLCASSRWGEADTQYFGPGTRLTVL.

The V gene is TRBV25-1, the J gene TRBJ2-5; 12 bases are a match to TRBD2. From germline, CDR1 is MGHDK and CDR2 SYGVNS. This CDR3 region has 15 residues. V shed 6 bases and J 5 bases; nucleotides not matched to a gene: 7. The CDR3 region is CASRALAGGPETQYF. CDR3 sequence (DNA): TGTGCCAGCAGGGCACTAGCGGGAGGACCGGAGACCCAGTACTTC.

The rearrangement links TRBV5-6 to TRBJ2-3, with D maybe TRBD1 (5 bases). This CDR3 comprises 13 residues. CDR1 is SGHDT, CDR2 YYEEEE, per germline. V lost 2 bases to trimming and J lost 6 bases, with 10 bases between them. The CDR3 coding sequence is TGTGCCAGCAGCTTCAAAGGGGCGGATACGCAGTATTTT. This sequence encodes CASSFKGADTQYF.

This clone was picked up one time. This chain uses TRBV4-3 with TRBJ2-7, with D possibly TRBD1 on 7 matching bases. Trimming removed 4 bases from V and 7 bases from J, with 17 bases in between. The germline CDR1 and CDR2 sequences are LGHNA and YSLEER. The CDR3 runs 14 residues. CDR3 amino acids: CASSPGGREREQYF. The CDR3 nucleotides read TGCGCCAGCAGCCCAGGGGGGCGGGAAAGAGAGCAGTACTTC.

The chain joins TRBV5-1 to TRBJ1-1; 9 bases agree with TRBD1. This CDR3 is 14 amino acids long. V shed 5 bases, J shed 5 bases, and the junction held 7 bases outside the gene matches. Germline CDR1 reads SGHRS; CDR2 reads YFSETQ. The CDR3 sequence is CASRRGQGPTEAFF. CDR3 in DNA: TGCGCCAGCAGAAGGGGACAGGGCCCAACTGAAGCTTTCTTT.

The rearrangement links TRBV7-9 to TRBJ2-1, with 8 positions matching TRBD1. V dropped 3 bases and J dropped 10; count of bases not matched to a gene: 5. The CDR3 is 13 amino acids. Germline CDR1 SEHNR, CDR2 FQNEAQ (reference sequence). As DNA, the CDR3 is TGTGCCAGCAGCTTCGACAGGGGTGGGGAGCAGTTCTTC. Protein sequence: CASSFDRGGEQFF. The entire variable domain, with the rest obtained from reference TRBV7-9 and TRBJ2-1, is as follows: DTGVSQNPRHKITKRGQNVTFRCDPISEHNRLYWYRQTLGQGPEFLTYFQNEAQLEKSRLLSDRFSAERPKGSFSTLEIQRTEQGDSAMYLCASSFDRGGEQFFGPGTRLTVL.

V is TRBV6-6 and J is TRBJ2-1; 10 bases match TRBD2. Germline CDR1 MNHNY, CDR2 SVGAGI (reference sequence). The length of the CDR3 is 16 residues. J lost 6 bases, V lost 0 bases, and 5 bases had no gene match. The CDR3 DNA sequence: TGTGCCAGCAGTTACTCGAGCGGGGGGGCCGTCAATGAGCAGTTCTTC. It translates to CASSYSSGGAVNEQFF.

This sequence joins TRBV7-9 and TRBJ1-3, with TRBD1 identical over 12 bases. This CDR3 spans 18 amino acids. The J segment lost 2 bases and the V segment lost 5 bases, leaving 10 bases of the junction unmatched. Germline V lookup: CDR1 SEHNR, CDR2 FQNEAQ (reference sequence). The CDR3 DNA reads TGTGCCAGCAGCCCCGGGCCCGGGACAGGGGGCCCTGGAAACACCATATATTTT. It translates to CASSPGPGTGGPGNTIYF.

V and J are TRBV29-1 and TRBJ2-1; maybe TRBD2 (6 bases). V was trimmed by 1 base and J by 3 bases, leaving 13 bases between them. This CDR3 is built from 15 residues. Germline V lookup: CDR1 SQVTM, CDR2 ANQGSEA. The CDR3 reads CSVEGGSGNYNEQFF. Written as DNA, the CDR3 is TGCAGCGTTGAAGGGGGTAGCGGAAACTACAATGAGCAGTTCTTC.

The CDR3 here is CASSPPQGSYEQYF. In nucleotides, the CDR3 is TGTGCCAGCTCACCACCCCAGGGGTCCTACGAGCAGTACTTC. V gene TRBV18 combines with J gene TRBJ2-7; weak D call: TRBD1 (6 bases). Trimming pared 0 bases from V and 1 base from J, leaving 7 bases between. Germline V lookup: CDR1 KGHSH, CDR2 LQKENI. The CDR3 has 14 residues.

CDR3 bases: TGTGCCAGCAGCCAAGATCAGGGGAGCGGGAGGGCCAGGAATGAGCAGTTCTTC. This sequence encodes CASSQDQGSGRARNEQFF. V usage is TRBV4-2 and J usage is TRBJ2-1; 10 bases agree with TRBD2. Germline V gene data show CDR1 as LGHNA and CDR2 as YNFKEQ. The junction had 12 bases not matched to a gene; V was cut back by 0 bases and J by 7 bases. This CDR3 comprises 18 residues.

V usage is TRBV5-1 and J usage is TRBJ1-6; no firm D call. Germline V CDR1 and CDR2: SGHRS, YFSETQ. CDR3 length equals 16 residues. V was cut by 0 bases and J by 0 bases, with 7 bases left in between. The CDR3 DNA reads TGCGCCAGCAGCTTGGCCCTGAGCTCCTATAATTCACCCCTCCACTTT. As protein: CASSLALSSYNSPLHF.

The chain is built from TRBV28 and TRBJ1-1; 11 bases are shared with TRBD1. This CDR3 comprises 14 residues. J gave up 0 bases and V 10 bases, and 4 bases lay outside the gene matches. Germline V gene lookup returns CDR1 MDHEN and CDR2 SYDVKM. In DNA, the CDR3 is TGTGCCACCGGGACAGGGGGGATGAACACTGAAGCTTTCTTT. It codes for CATGTGGMNTEAFF. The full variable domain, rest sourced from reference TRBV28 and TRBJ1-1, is DVKVTQSSRYLVKRTGEKVFLECVQDMDHENMFWYRQDPGLGLRLIYFSYDVKMKEKGDIPEGYSVSREKKERFSLILESASTNQTSMYLCATGTGGMNTEAFFGQGTRLTVV.

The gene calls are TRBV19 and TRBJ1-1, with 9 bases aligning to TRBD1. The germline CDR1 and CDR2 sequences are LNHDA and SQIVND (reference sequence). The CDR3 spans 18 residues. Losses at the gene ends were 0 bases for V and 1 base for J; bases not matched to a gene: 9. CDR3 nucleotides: TGTGCCAGTAGTATAGAATCGGGGACAGGGATGGGGAACACTGAAGCTTTCTTT. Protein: CASSIESGTGMGNTEAFF.

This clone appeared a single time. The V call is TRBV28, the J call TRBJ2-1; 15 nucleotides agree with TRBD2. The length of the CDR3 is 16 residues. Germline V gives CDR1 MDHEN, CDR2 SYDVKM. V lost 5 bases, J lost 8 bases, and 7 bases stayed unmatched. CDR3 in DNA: TGTGCCAGCAGTCCTCGGACTAGCGGGAGGGCCTATGAGCAGTTCTTC. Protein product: CASSPRTSGRAYEQFF.